Sequencing of this TCR beta chain was carried out in a study of response to subunit inactivated influenza vaccine. Details on this clonotype: The antigen is not known.

TCRdb redid the calling of the RT-PCR reads with MiXCR, one entry per CDR3 protein. Of roughly 670,000 distinct CDR3 sequences in the sample, 11% to 15% were seen once. Regarding the study as a whole: Researchers suggested that each seasonal influenza vaccination recruits few new T cells.

Trimming removed 2 bases from V and 4 bases from J, with 14 bases in between. The CDR3 has 15 residues. CDR1 is LGHNA and CDR2 is YNFKEQ in the germline V gene. Sample: PBMCs from blood, taken 14 days before vaccination. The clonotype originates from a man over 45 who received an inactivated influenza vaccine. The chain employs TRBV4-2 and TRBJ1-1, with unresolved D. CDR3 nucleotide sequence: TGTGCCAGCAGCCAATCGACATGGGGATCCACTGAAGCTTTCTTT. This encodes CASSQSTWGSTEAFF.